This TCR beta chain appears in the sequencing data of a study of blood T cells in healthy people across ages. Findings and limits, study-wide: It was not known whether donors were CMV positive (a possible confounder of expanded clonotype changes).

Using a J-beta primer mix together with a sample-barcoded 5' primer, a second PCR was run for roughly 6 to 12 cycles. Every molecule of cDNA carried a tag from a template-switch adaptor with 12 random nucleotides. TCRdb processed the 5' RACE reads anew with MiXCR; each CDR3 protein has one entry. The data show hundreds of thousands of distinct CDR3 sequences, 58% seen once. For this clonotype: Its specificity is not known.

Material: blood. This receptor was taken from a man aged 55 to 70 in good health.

This chain's CDR3 is CASSLDGTVYNEQFF. CDR3 nucleotides: TGTGCCAGCAGCTTAGATGGGACGGTATACAATGAGCAGTTCTTC. The V call is TRBV11-3, the J call TRBJ2-1, with D perhaps TRBD1 or TRBD2 (5 bases each). In germline, CDR1 is SGHNT, CDR2 YENEEA. This CDR3 has 15 residues. Trimming cost V 0 bases and J 4 bases, with 10 bases left between them.